This TCR beta chain appears in the sequencing data of a study of control samples from healthy donors and cancer patients (dated by TCRdb to 2020 to 2022). The CDR1 and CDR2 encoded by the germline V gene (reference sequence) are SGHKS and YYEKEE. The junction shows trimming of 2 bases on V and 2 bases on J, plus 17 bases between the germline ends. The cysteine opens and the phenylalanine closes a CDR3 of 17 amino acids. The retained sequence is limited to the CDR3, 51 bases, with the frame set at the first base. Libraries came from the immunoSEQ multiplex PCR assay. TCRdb provides this immuneACCESS table in a form limited to in-frame rearrangements. Some clones are lacking; in checked studies, under half of them reflect an unresolved V gene, and why the rest are absent is not known. This sample comprises some 94,000 clones, approximately 86% of them detected only once. Roughly 1.3% of the sample is in the top ten clones.

Concerning this clone itself: There is no known antigen for this receptor. No quality values exist for individual bases; no much larger clone is one base distant.

The receptor was derived from a woman in her forties or fifties in good health. Source material: blood. The rearranged segments are TRBV5-5 and TRBJ1-5, with the D gene call left open. Read as DNA, the sequence is TGTGCCAGCAGCTTAATTCTGGTACTGGATGGCAATCAGCCCCAGCATTTT. It translates as CASSLILVLDGNQPQHF. The CDR3, completed at both ends by the reference TRBV5-5 and TRBJ1-5 genes, gives the full variable domain DAGVTQSPTHLIKTRGQQVTLRCSPISGHKSVSWYQQVLGQGPQFIFQYYEKEERGRGNFPDRFSARQFPNYSSELNVNALLLGDSALYLCASSLILVLDGNQPQHFGDGTRLSIL.